This paragraph covers one T cell receptor (beta chain) sequence. Trimming took 5 bases from V and 1 from J, leaving 10 bases between them. The V gene's germline CDR1 is SGHTA and CDR2 FQGNSA. The CDR3 loop spans 14 amino acids. This entry comes from a study of blood T cell repertoires in COVID-19. Study in general: There were acute and convalescent COVID-19 samples, and they came from the United States, Italy and Spain. From T cells, B-cell-depleted T cells, or PBMCs came the material, which was cDNA or gDNA.

During active infection, Seattle patients enrolled and were then monitored through disease. In the original workflow: Estimates of nucleated cell counts were drawn from the amplification of reference gene primers. Clones were sequenced by immunoSEQ multiplex PCR, and TCRdb holds only the in-frame ones, with some missing. D and trimming come from the DNA, and the V and J calls and clone size come from that table. The table lists about 170,000 clones, around nine tenths of them singletons. The source material was peripheral blood. The sequence was collected from an elderly woman with COVID-19, enrolled during active disease. J is TRBJ2-3 and V is TRBV7-2; possibly TRBD2 for D (5 bases). The CDR3 DNA is TGTGCCAGCAGCGGGAGTCCTGGCACAGATACGCAGTATTTT. It codes for CASSGSPGTDTQYF. The whole variable domain, filled in from reference TRBV7-2 and TRBJ2-3, reads GAGVSQSPSNKVTEKGKDVELRCDPISGHTALYWYRQSLGQGLEFLIYFQGNSAPDKSGLPSDRFSAERTGGSVSTLTIQRTQQEDSAVYLCASSGSPGTDTQYFGPGTRLTVL.